This note documents a single T cell receptor beta chain sequence. Its antigen is currently unknown. The CDR3 sequence is 11 residues long. The germline V and J ends were trimmed by 6 bases and 5 bases, with 7 bases remaining between them. The 5'RACE method, run with constant-segment primers, produced TCR alpha and TCR beta cDNA libraries (carrying sample barcodes and UMIs). TCRdb reprocessed the 5' RACE reads with MiXCR, giving one entry per CDR3 protein. Of about 500,000 distinct CDR3 sequences in the sample, 20% were seen once. The data originate from a study of T-cell memory formation after mild COVID-19. For the study at large: TCR clusters were mostly donor specific.

General observations from the study: CD4+ clones that contracted lay mainly in CM and EM; CD8+ ones lay in EMRA. Clones that contracted from day 15 to 85 were balanced CD4/CD8, while later expanders leaned CD4+.

The sequenced sample was PBMCs or a T cell subset sorted from them (not recorded which). V usage is TRBV12-3 or TRBV12-4 and J usage is TRBJ1-2; D is unresolved. This clonotype was obtained from an adult woman who had mild COVID-19 (a few samples of this study predate the infection). Cell type and time point are not known. For the CDR3, the DNA is TGTGCCAGCAGGGCCAAGTATGGCTACACCTTC. Protein sequence: CASRAKYGYTF.